A selection of T cell receptor beta chains follows, all from one sample in a study of cytomegalovirus exposure and HLA in healthy donors. This table comes from immunoSEQ multiplex PCR, and its TCRdb copy is limited to in-frame clones, with some not included. The table has a few hundred thousand clones, more than 60% seen once. Sequences were obtained from PBMCs. These receptors were taken from a woman under 40 in good health and CMV-seronegative. Each CDR3 is given with its conserved first and last residue. The order of the fields is V gene, D gene, clone size, J gene, CDR3 DNA, CDR3 protein. A D gene is named only where the DNA matches it firmly. Where a row states a size, it is once, few, many or the class of an expanded clone; other rows omit it.

>TRBV19|-|-|TRBJ2-7
TGTGCCAGTAGTATAGACAGGGAATACGAGCAGTACTTC
CASSIDREYEQYF
>TRBV4-1|-|-|TRBJ2-7
TGCGCCAGCAGCCAAGAGGACAGCCCTTACTACGAGCAGTACTTC
CASSQEDSPYYEQYF
>TRBV13|-|-|TRBJ2-3
TGTGCCAGCAGCTTCCGAGGGGACTGGTTTGATACGCAGTATTTT
CASSFRGDWFDTQYF
>TRBV11-3|-|-|TRBJ1-1
TGTGCCAGCAGCCCGGGGGACGCTGAAGCTTTCTTT
CASSPGDAEAFF
>TRBV12-2|-|-|TRBJ1-6
TGTGCAAGTCGCTTAGGTGGGGGGGGGACCCATAATTCACCCCTCCACTTT
CASRLGGGGTHNSPLHF
>TRBV19|TRBD1|-|TRBJ1-2
TGTGCCAGTAGTATCCAGGGGGCGCAAGGTGGCTACACCTTC
CASSIQGAQGGYTF
>TRBV6-5|-|-|TRBJ2-5
TGTGCCAGCAGTTACTCGAGAGGGCCAGAGACCCAGTACTTC
CASSYSRGPETQYF
>TRBV6-1|TRBD2|-|TRBJ2-7
TGTGCCAGCGGTAAGGCGGGACTAGGGTCAGGCGAGCAGTACTTC
CASGKAGLGSGEQYF
>TRBV9|TRBD1|once|TRBJ2-5
TGTGCCAGCAACCAAGGGGGCGGGGAGACCCAGTACTTC
CASNQGGGETQYF
>TRBV5-4|-|few|TRBJ2-2
TGTGCCAGCAGCTTGGATAGCAGCAACGGGGAGCTGTTTTTT
CASSLDSSNGELFF
>TRBV5-5|TRBD2|once|TRBJ2-1
TGTGCCAGCAGCTTGGAGGGCGGGGGGACCTACTCTTCAGGGGAGCAGTTCTTC
CASSLEGGGTYSSGEQFF
>TRBV27|-|few|TRBJ2-5
TGTGCCAGCAGTTCTCGAGTGGGCCCTGTGGAGACCCAGTACTTC
CASSSRVGPVETQYF
>TRBV5-4|TRBD1|few|TRBJ1-1
TGTGCCAGCAGTCGGGACAGGGAAGCTTTCTTT
CASSRDREAFF
>TRBV30|TRBD2|-|TRBJ2-4
TGTGCCTGGAGCGGAGGGACTGGCGGGGGGGCGGGGGACATTCAGTACTTC
CAWSGGTGGGAGDIQYF
>TRBV12-5|TRBD2|once|TRBJ2-7
TGTGCTAGTGGTTCTGAGCGGGATCCGCGAGAGCAGTACTTC
CASGSERDPREQYF
>TRBV30|TRBD2|-|TRBJ2-7
TGTGCCTGGGGGAGCGGGGCTTTCTACGAGCAGTACTTC
CAWGSGAFYEQYF
>TRBV9|-|-|TRBJ2-1
TGTGCCAGCAGCGTAGATGGACTTAAAACGGGTGAGCAGTTCTTC
CASSVDGLKTGEQFF
>TRBV27|-|few|TRBJ2-7
TGTGCCAGCAGTTTTGGCACTAGCTCCTACGAGCAGTACTTC
CASSFGTSSYEQYF
>TRBV7-3|-|-|TRBJ2-1
TGTGCCAGCAGCTTAAGAACAGCGGAAAGCCGCAATGCGCAGTTCTTC
CASSLRTAESRNAQFF
>TRBV6-6|-|few|TRBJ1-2
TGTGCCAGCAGTGAGGCGAGGTACACCTTC
CASSEARYTF
>TRBV4-1|TRBD2|-|TRBJ2-3
TGCGCCAGCAGCCTTGCTAGGGGCCTAGCGGGGGGAACAGATACGCAGTATTTT
CASSLARGLAGGTDTQYF
>TRBV7-6|TRBD1|few|TRBJ2-7
TGTGCCAGCAGCCCGAGGGACAGCCTCTTAACCGAGCAGTACTTC
CASSPRDSLLTEQYF
>TRBV7-8|-|-|TRBJ1-4
TGTGCCACCCTACCTTTCAGGACAACTAATGAAAAACTGTTTTTT
CATLPFRTTNEKLFF
>TRBV5-1|-|few|TRBJ1-5
TGCGCCAGCAGTCTCGGGGGGTTGAATCAGCCCCAGCATTTT
CASSLGGLNQPQHF
>TRBV13|-|few|TRBJ2-7
TGTGCCAGCACCACCGTTGGCAATTACGAGCAGTACTTC
CASTTVGNYEQYF
>TRBV7-9|-|-|TRBJ2-7
TGTGCCAGCAGCTTAGGGGCAGCAGCCTACGAGCAGTACTTC
CASSLGAAAYEQYF
>TRBV7-7|-|-|TRBJ1-1
TGTGCTAGCAGTCCGGACATGAACACTGAAGCTTTCTTT
CASSPDMNTEAFF
>TRBV6-5|-|-|TRBJ1-5
TGTGCCAGCAGGTATAGAGAAGATCAGCCCCAGCATTTT
CASRYREDQPQHF
>TRBV9|-|-|TRBJ1-6
TGTGCCAGCAGCGGTAGAGAGTTGCGTTCACCCCTCCACTTT
CASSGRELRSPLHF
>TRBV14|TRBD1|-|TRBJ1-2
TGTGCCAGCAGCCTAGCCGGGACAGGGGTCTATGGCTACACCTTC
CASSLAGTGVYGYTF
>TRBV5-6|-|-|TRBJ1-6
TGTGCCAGCAGCTTGACCGGTCGCCTATCCTATAATTCACCCCTCCACTTT
CASSLTGRLSYNSPLHF
>TRBV5-1|-|-|TRBJ2-1
TGCGCCAGCAGCTTGTCGGGTAATTTCGGCAATGAGCAGTTCTTC
CASSLSGNFGNEQFF
>TRBV11-1|-|-|TRBJ2-3
TGTGCCAGCAGCTTAGGTTCTACAGCTAGCACAGATACGCAGTATTTT
CASSLGSTASTDTQYF
>TRBV7-9|TRBD1|few|TRBJ2-5
TGTGCCAGCAGCACCCGGGACAGGGGGTACCAAGAGACCCAGTACTTC
CASSTRDRGYQETQYF
>TRBV6-5|-|-|TRBJ1-1
TGTGCCAGCAGTTACTCCCCCGGGACAAACACTGAAGCTTTCTTT
CASSYSPGTNTEAFF
>TRBV29-1|-|-|TRBJ1-1
TGCAGCGTTCGGACTCATCCCGCGAGCGGCACTGAAGCTTTCTTT
CSVRTHPASGTEAFF
>TRBV25-1|TRBD1|few|TRBJ2-7
TGTGCCAGCAGAGGAAACGGACAGGGAGCCTACGAGCAGTACTTC
CASRGNGQGAYEQYF
>TRBV7-2|-|-|TRBJ2-3
TGTGCCAGCAGCTTAGGGAACGGGAACACAGATACGCAGTATTTT
CASSLGNGNTDTQYF
>TRBV6-6|-|-|TRBJ2-1
TGTGCCAGCAGTAGCGCGGGATCAAAAAATGAGCAGTTCTTC
CASSSAGSKNEQFF
>TRBV25-1|TRBD1|-|TRBJ1-6
TGTGCCAGCAGTATCCGGGACAGGGGTAATTCACCCCTCCACTTT
CASSIRDRGNSPLHF
>TRBV7-3|TRBD1|-|TRBJ2-2
TGTGCCAGCACCCGGGACAGGGGAACCGGGGAGCTGTTTTTT
CASTRDRGTGELFF